This TCR beta chain emerged from a study of blood T cell repertoires in COVID-19. In terms of age and location, participants ranged from roughly 18 to 90 years and lived in about two dozen US areas. Study processing details: Reference gene primer amplification gave nucleated cell count estimates. The table came from immunoSEQ multiplex PCR; TCRdb's copy has only in-frame clones and leaves some out. V, J and clone size were drawn from that table, and D and trimming were deduced from the DNA. The sample lists about 270,000 clones; 85% to 90% were seen once. The CDR3 totals 14 residues. Looked up from germline, CDR1 is GTSNPN and CDR2 is SVGIG (reference sequence). V gave up 2 bases and J gave up 5 bases, with 13 bases separating them.

The sample consisted of PBMCs or T cells enriched from blood (not recorded which). The TCR was taken from a young woman with acute COVID-19. The V call is TRBV30, the J call TRBJ1-5; tentative D call: TRBD1 (6 bases). The CDR3 region is CAWSTGQGHQPQHF. The DNA of the CDR3 is TGTGCCTGGAGTACCGGCCAGGGGCATCAGCCCCAGCATTTT.